The T cell receptor beta chain under discussion was sequenced for a study of tumour-infiltrating T cells in Burkitt lymphoma. Study details: Productive clonality predicted overall and progression-free survival.

From germline, CDR1 is LNHNV and CDR2 YYDKDF (reference sequence). The CDR3 runs to 14 residues. Trimming stripped 4 bases from V and 5 bases from J, with 12 bases between. Generated by immunoSEQ multiplex PCR, the TCRdb table keeps only in-frame clones and is missing some. This table has 5,600 or so clones, approximately 15% appearing once. The sequenced material came from tumor tissue. This chain connects TRBV15 to TRBJ2-1; D gene uncertain. This TCR was sampled from a human donor with diffuse large B-cell lymphoma. CDR3 sequence (DNA): TGTGCCACCAGCAAAACCAACCGGGACAATGAGCAGTTCTTC. It translates to CATSKTNRDNEQFF. Drawing the rest from reference TRBV15 and TRBJ2-1, the complete variable domain is DAMVIQNPRYQVTQFGKPVTLSCSQTLNHNVMYWYQQKSSQAPKLLFHYYDKDFNNEADTPDNFQSRRPNTSFCFLDIRSPGLGDTAMYLCATSKTNRDNEQFFGPGTRLTVL.